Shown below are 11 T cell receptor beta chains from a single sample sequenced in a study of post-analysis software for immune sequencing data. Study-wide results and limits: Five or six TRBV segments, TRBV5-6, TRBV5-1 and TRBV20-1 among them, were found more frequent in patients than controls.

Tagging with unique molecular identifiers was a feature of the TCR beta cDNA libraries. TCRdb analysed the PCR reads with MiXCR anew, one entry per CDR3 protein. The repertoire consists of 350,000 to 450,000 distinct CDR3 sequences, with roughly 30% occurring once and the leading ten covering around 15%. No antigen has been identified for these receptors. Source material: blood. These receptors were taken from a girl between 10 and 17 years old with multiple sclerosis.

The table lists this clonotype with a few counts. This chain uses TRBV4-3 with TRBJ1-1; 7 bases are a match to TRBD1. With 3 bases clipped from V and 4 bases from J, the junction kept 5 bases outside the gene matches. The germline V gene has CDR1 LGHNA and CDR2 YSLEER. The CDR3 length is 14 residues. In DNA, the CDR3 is TGCGCCAGCAGCCACAGACAGGGCGGCACTGAAGCTTTCTTT. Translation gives CASSHRQGGTEAFF.

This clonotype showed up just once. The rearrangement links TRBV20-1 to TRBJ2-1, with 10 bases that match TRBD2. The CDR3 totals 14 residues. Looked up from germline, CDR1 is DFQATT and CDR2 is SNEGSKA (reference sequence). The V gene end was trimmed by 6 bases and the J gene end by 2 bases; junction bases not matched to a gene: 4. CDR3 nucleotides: TGCAGTGCCCAGCTAGCGGGGGCCTACAATGAGCAGTTCTTC. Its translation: CSAQLAGAYNEQFF.

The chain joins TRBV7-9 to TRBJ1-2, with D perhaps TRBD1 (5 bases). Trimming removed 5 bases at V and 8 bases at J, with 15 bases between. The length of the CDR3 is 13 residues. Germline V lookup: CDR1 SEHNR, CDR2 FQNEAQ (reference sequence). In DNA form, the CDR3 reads TGTGCCAGCAGCCCAGGGACCACGGACGGCTACACCTTC. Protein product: CASSPGTTDGYTF.

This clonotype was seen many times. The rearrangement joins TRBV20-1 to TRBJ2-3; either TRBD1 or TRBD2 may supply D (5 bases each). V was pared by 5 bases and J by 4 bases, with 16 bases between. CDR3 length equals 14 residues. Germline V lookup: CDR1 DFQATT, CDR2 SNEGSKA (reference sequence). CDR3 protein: CSAGLPRGPDTQYF. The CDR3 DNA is TGCAGTGCTGGACTGCCGAGGGGACCAGATACGCAGTATTTT.

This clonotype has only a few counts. The CDR3 protein is CASSPALRDQETQYF. The CDR3 DNA reads as TGTGCCAGCAGCCCAGCTCTCCGGGACCAAGAGACCCAGTACTTC. The V and J genes are TRBV7-9 and TRBJ2-5, with unresolved D. CDR3 length: 15 amino acids. Trimming took off 5 bases at V and 0 bases at J, with 13 bases between the two ends. Germline CDR1 and CDR2: SEHNR and FQNEAQ (reference sequence).

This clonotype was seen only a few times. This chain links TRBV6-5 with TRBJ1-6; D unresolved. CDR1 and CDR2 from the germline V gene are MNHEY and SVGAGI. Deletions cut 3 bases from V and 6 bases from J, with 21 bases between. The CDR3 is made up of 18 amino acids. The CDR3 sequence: CASSYHLGTLGSNSPLHF. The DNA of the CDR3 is TGTGCCAGCAGTTATCATCTTGGTACTCTCGGTTCTAATTCACCCCTCCACTTT.

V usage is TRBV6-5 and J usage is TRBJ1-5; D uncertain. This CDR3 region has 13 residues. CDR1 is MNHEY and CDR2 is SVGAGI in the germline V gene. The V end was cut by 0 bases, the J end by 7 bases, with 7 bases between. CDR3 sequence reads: CASSYSGEQPQHF. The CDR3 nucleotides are TGTGCCAGCAGTTACTCGGGAGAACAGCCCCAGCATTTT.

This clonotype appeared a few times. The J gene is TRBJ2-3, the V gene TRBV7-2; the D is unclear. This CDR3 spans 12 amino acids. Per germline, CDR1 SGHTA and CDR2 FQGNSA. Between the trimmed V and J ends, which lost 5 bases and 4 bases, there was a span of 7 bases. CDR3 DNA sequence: TGTGCCAGCAGCCGAGATGCAGATACGCAGTATTTT. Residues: CASSRDADTQYF.

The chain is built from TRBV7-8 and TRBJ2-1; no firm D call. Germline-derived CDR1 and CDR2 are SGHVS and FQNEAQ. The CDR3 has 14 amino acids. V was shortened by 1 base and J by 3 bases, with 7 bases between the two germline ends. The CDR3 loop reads CASSLVWGYNEQFF. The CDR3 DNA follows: TGTGCCAGCAGCTTAGTTTGGGGCTACAATGAGCAGTTCTTC.

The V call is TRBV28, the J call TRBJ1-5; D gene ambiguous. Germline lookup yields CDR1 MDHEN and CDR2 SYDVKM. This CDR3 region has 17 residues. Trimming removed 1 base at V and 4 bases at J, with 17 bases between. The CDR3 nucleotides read TGTGCCAGCAGTTTATTGATCGGGAAGACGGATAATCAGCCCCAGCATTTT. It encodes CASSLLIGKTDNQPQHF.

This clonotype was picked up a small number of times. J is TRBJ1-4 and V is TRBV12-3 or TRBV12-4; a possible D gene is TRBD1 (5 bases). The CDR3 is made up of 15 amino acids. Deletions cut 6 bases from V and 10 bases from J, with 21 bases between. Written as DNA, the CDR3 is TGTGCCAGCAGCCCTCGGGACGGCGCGGGCGGAAAACTGTTTTTT. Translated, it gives CASSPRDGAGGKLFF.